This T cell receptor beta chain was documented in a study of blood T cell repertoires in COVID-19 (dated by TCRdb to 2020 to 2021). The study in broad terms: Samples covering the acute and convalescent phases of COVID-19 were provided by collaborators in the United States, Italy and Spain. The repertoires were released in a freely available public database intended as a resource for research on the immune response to SARS-CoV-2. The prospective study material was composed of cDNA or gDNA derived from T cells, B-cell-depleted T cells, or PBMCs. Deeply sampled blood TCRbeta repertoires from subjects exposed to, actively infected with, or recovered from COVID-19 were included in the dataset. Nearly every sample came with metadata listing a de-identified subject ID, COVID-19 status, age in years and sex. Where HLA class I and class II types were available, the types were taken from metadata supplied by the sample provider, not from assay-based typing. Samples were obtained from the ongoing ImmuneRACE study (first 160 participants) and from 1,254 subjects provided by 6 global collaborators.

The immunoSEQ Assay, a bias-controlled multiplex PCR, was used to amplify TCRbeta CDR3 regions from genomic DNA. The published analysis was carried out like this. The number of nucleated cells in each sample was estimated by amplification of reference gene primers within the assay. Sequence reads were collapsed and filtered to measure the absolute abundance of every unique TCRbeta CDR3 rearrangement. For each sample, productive Simpson clonality was calculated by taking the square root of Simpson's diversity index across productive rearrangements. The clones in this table, taken by TCRdb from immuneACCESS, are in-frame only. Not every clone is retained; where verified, under half of the shortfall comes from an unresolved V gene, and the cause of the rest is unknown. V and J calls and clone size are copied from that table; D and trimming were computed from the DNA. This sample lists 100,000 or so clones; 70% to 90% were detected once. Of the sample, under 3% falls within the top ten clones.

At the junction V is shortened by 0 bases and J by 5 bases; bases outside the gene matches: 7. Counted from cysteine to phenylalanine, this CDR3 has 16 amino acids. Kept here is only the CDR3 DNA, which spans 48 bases and is read in frame from base 1. For CDR1 and CDR2, the germline V gene lists SGHTA and FQGNSA. The research as a whole found: Clinical and demographic metadata were provided uncurated, with the amount varying by source and participant.

Concerning this clone itself: Its cognate antigen has yet to be identified. No quality values exist for individual bases; no much larger clone is one base distant.

Each collaborating institution followed its own protocols to collect whole blood in K2EDTA tubes. Collaborator samples were shipped for TCRbeta analysis as frozen whole blood, isolated PBMCs, or DNA extracted from either sample type. The chain is made from TRBV7-2 and TRBJ2-5, and TRBD2 matches 9 of the central bases. Sequenced material: peripheral blood. This TCR derives from a man aged 50-59 years with active or convalescent COVID-19. CDR3 reads: CASSLAGGGAGETQYF. The base sequence is TGTGCCAGCAGCTTAGCTGGCGGGGGGGCCGGGGAGACCCAGTACTTC.